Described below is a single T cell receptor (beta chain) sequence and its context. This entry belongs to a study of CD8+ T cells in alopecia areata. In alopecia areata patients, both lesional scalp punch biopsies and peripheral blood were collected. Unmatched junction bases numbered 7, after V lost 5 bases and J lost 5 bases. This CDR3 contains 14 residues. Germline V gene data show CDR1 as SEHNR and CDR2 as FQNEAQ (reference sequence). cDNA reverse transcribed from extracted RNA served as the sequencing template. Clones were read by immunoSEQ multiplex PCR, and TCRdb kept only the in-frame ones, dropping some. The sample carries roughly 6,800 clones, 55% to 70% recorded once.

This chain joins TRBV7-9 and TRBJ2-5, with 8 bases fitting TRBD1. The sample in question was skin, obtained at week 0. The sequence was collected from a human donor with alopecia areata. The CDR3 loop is CASSGRGRGETQYF. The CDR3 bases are TGTGCCAGCAGCGGCAGGGGGCGCGGGGAGACCCAGTACTTC.